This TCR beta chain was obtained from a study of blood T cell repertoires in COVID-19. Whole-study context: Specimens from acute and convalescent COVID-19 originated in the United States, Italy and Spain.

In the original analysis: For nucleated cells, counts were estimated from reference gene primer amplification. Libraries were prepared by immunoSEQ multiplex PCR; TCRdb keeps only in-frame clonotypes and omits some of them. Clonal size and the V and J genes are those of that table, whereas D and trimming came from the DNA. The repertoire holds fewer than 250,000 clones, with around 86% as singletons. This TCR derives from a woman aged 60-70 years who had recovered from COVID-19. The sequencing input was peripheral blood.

Here the CDR3 reads CASRRVINYGYTF. For the CDR3, the DNA is TGTGCCAGCAGGAGGGTCATTAACTATGGCTACACCTTC. The chain employs TRBV6-5 and TRBJ1-2; D is uncertain. This CDR3 spans 13 amino acids. V lost 6 bases, J lost 1 base, and 9 bases lay in between. The germline CDR1 and CDR2 sequences are MNHEY and SVGAGI.